The following is a T cell receptor (beta chain) sequence with its context. No antigen is known for it. The data stem from a study of CD4+ T cells in melanoma. Study findings and constraints: Neoantigen-specific CD4+ T cells in melanoma reportedly had diverse differentiation states. CD8+ T cell, macrophage and B cell function reportedly correlated with neoantigen-specific CD4+ T cells.

Some clones are missing from TCRdb's copy, which holds only in-frame ones; the method was immunoSEQ multiplex PCR. This sample carries over 9,000 clones, almost 70% of them seen once, and the ten largest clones take roughly 9.8%. V lost 5 bases and J 0 bases, leaving 7 bases between the germline ends. In germline, CDR1 is LGHNA, CDR2 YNFKEQ. The CDR3 contains 13 residues. The chain links TRBV4-2 to TRBJ1-2; no clear D gene. The sequence was obtained from a human donor with melanoma. What was sequenced was cells from a culture (not recorded whether cultured in vitro). The CDR3 region is CASSFLANYGYTF. The DNA of the CDR3 is TGTGCCAGCAGCTTTTTGGCTAACTATGGCTACACCTTC.